This T cell receptor (beta chain) was captured by sequencing in a study of PD-1 blockade in classical Hodgkin lymphoma (dated by TCRdb to about 2020). Concerning the study at large: The study used TCR beta sequencing and CyTOF to define a peripheral blood immune signature of response to PD-1 blockade in classical Hodgkin lymphoma. Study-level results and caveats: The study was restricted to a single clinical trial cohort, and the causes of repertoire differences, possibly disease activity or prior therapy, were left undefined. Baseline TCR diversity was reported to be lower in newly diagnosed patients than in healthy donors and to be lower still in relapsed/refractory patients.

The CDR3 spans 14 residues, from the cysteine through the phenylalanine. The entry retains the CDR3 DNA only, 42 bases that are in frame from base 1. For this chain, trimming is 7 bases at the V end and 1 base at the J end, and the number of junction bases without a gene match is 4. Based on the germline V gene, the CDR1 and CDR2 sequences are SQVTM and ANQGSEA. This clone was picked up one time. Its cognate antigen has yet to be identified. The sample holds no much larger clone one base away, and base qualities are not on file. In the paper's terms, the time point label means: newly diagnosed, previously untreated cHL patient sample. As a comparison group for the relapsed/refractory trial patients, PBMCs were sequenced from patients with newly diagnosed, previously untreated classical Hodgkin lymphoma. Peripheral blood was collected in 8 mL Vacutainer Cell Preparation Tubes, from which PBMCs were isolated by centrifugation and then cryopreserved.

The Qiagen DNeasy kit was used to extract genomic DNA from unsorted PBMCs and from the negatively selected CD4+ and CD8+ fractions. TCR beta CDR3 regions were subjected to amplification by immunoSEQ multiplex PCR with primers that anneal to V and J segments. A synthetic immune receptor repertoire was used to minimize amplification bias, and any residual bias was removed computationally once sequencing was done. On the study's bioinformatics: Custom Python scripts were used to quantify repertoire diversity as the Shannon entropy index. Unsorted, CD4+ and CD8+ repertoires were analyzed separately, except for combined analyses in which CD4+ and CD8+ sequences were merged in silico. TCRdb holds this immuneACCESS table with in-frame rearrangements only. Some clones are missing; in checked studies, unresolved V genes explain under half, and the rest has no known cause. The V and J calls and clone size were taken over from that table, and D and trimming were inferred from the DNA. Present in this sample are 25,000 to 35,000 clones, 90% to 95% of which were seen just once. 2% to 2.5% of the sample lies in the top ten.

This sequence was found in a human donor with classical Hodgkin lymphoma. The V and J genes are TRBV29-1 and TRBJ1-3, and 10 junctional nucleotides match TRBD1. Input material: peripheral blood mononuclear cells (PBMCs). The CDR3 in this case is CSAGTGESGNTIYF. The base sequence is TGCAGCGCCGGGACAGGGGAATCTGGAAACACCATATATTTT. Outside the CDR3, residues come from the reference TRBV29-1 and TRBJ1-3 proteins, so the full variable domain is: SAVISQKPSRDICQRGTSLTIQCQVDSQVTMMFWYRQQPGQSLTLIATANQGSEATYESGFVIDKFPISRPNLTFSTLTVSNMSPEDSSIYLCSAGTGESGNTIYFGEGSWLTVV.